The 17 T cell receptor beta chains below come from one sample, sequenced in a study of Tregs in tolerant kidney transplant recipients. TCRdb keeps only in-frame clones here, not all; method: immunoSEQ multiplex PCR. The sample lists about 83,000 clones; 95% to 98% were seen once. Material: CD4+ T cells from blood, obtained before the transplant. The origin of the receptors is a human donor who received a combined kidney and bone marrow transplant.

The chain has TRBV5-6 and TRBJ2-7; TRBD1 is a possible D gene (6 bases). CDR3 length equals 15 residues. V gave up 4 bases and J gave up 1 base, with 15 bases separating them. CDR1 is SGHDT, CDR2 YYEEEE, per germline. CDR3 coding DNA: TGTGCCAGCAGCCTGGCAGGGACACTTTCCTACGAGCAGTACTTC. The encoded protein is CASSLAGTLSYEQYF.

The chain employs TRBV29-1 and TRBJ1-2; 8 bases agree with TRBD1. V shed 4 bases and J 7 bases; nucleotides not matched to a gene: 8. The CDR3 totals 13 residues. CDR1 and CDR2 (germline): SQVTM, ANQGSEA. The CDR3 sequence is CSVAETGAGGYTF. The CDR3 DNA is TGCAGCGTTGCAGAGACAGGGGCAGGTGGCTACACCTTC.

The chain has TRBV5-1 and TRBJ1-2; 7 bases agree with TRBD1. There are 16 residues in the CDR3. Germline trimming cut 0 bases from V and 5 bases from J; bases unmatched to any gene: 10. CDR1 is SGHRS and CDR2 is YFSETQ in the germline V gene. The CDR3 here is CASSLAHRGVRYGYTF. The CDR3 DNA follows: TGCGCCAGCAGCTTGGCTCACAGGGGAGTAAGATATGGCTACACCTTC.

CDR3 region: CASKGQVTEAFF. The CDR3 DNA is TGTGCCAGCAAGGGACAAGTCACTGAAGCTTTCTTT. This chain uses TRBV25-1 with TRBJ1-1; a possible D gene is TRBD1 (6 bases). The CDR3 runs to 12 residues. Trimming shortened V by 7 bases and J by 4 bases, and 10 bases separated the two germline ends. CDR1 is MGHDK and CDR2 is SYGVNS in the germline V gene.

V usage is TRBV19 and J usage is TRBJ2-1; 11 bases align to TRBD2. CDR1 is LNHDA, CDR2 SQIVND, per germline (reference sequence). The CDR3 covers 15 residues. V lost 6 bases, J lost 8 bases, and 9 bases stayed unmatched. This CDR3 reads CASSITSGSFDEQFF. The CDR3 coding sequence is TGTGCCAGTAGCATTACTAGCGGGAGTTTCGATGAGCAGTTCTTC.

The genes are TRBV5-4 and TRBJ1-2; 7 bases fit TRBD1. This CDR3 is 15 amino acids long. From germline, CDR1 is SGHNT and CDR2 YYREEE (reference sequence). The V gene end was trimmed by 4 bases and the J gene end by 0 bases; junction bases not matched to a gene: 6. DNA of the CDR3: TGTGCCAGCAGCGCTGGACAGGCGACTAACTATGGCTACACCTTC. Amino acids: CASSAGQATNYGYTF.

The chain is built from TRBV7-9 and TRBJ1-5, with 8 positions matching TRBD1. The V segment lost 1 base and the J segment 3 bases; nucleotides outside the gene matches: 11. Germline loops: CDR1 SEHNR, CDR2 FQNEAQ (reference sequence). The CDR3 consists of 18 residues. The CDR3 spells CASSLGKLTGAPNQPQHF. The CDR3 DNA sequence: TGTGCCAGCAGCTTAGGAAAACTGACAGGGGCCCCCAATCAGCCCCAGCATTTT.

The V gene is TRBV11-2, the J gene TRBJ1-1, with a tentative D call TRBD1 (6 bases). Looked up from germline, CDR1 is SGHAT and CDR2 is FQNNGV. CDR3 length: 13 amino acids. V dropped 5 bases and J dropped 1 base, with 8 bases sitting between them. CDR3 region: CASSGQRNTEAFF. In DNA form, the CDR3 reads TGTGCCAGCAGCGGACAGAGGAACACTGAAGCTTTCTTT.

This chain joins TRBV30 and TRBJ2-1; the D gene is possibly TRBD2 (5 bases). CDR1 is GTSNPN and CDR2 is SVGIG in the germline V gene (reference sequence). Deletions cut 4 bases from V and 9 bases from J, with 16 bases between. The CDR3 consists of 13 residues. The CDR3, as DNA: TGTGCCTGGAAGTCTGCCCCTCGGGGTGAGCAGTTCTTC. Protein sequence: CAWKSAPRGEQFF.

The V gene is TRBV5-4, the J gene TRBJ2-3, with D hard to call. Germline V gene lookup returns CDR1 SGHNT and CDR2 YYREEE (reference sequence). This CDR3 contains 15 residues. Deletions cut 4 bases from V and 0 bases from J, with 12 bases between. CDR3: CASSEQPSSTDTQYF. CDR3 nucleotide sequence: TGTGCCAGCAGCGAACAGCCTTCTAGCACAGATACGCAGTATTTT.

V usage is TRBV4-2 and J usage is TRBJ1-6, with a weak D call TRBD1 (6 bases). Germline V gene lookup returns CDR1 LGHNA and CDR2 YNFKEQ. The CDR3 sequence is 17 residues long. Trimming pared 0 bases from V and 5 bases from J, leaving 14 bases between. CDR3 DNA: TGTGCCAGCAGCCAAGATCTAAGGGGGAGGGATAATTCACCCCTCCACTTT. Protein: CASSQDLRGRDNSPLHF.

The chain is built from TRBV7-3 and TRBJ1-1, with unresolved D. The CDR3 runs 13 residues. V dropped 1 base and J dropped 1 base, with 4 bases sitting between them. Germline lookup yields CDR1 SGHTA and CDR2 FQGTGA. The CDR3 region has the DNA TGTGCCAGCAGCTTAAACACGAACACTGAAGCTTTCTTT. This encodes CASSLNTNTEAFF.

This rearrangement joins TRBV2 to TRBJ1-2; no firm D call. Trimming removed 5 bases from V and 2 bases from J, with 12 bases in between. Per germline, CDR1 SNHLY and CDR2 FYNNEI. This CDR3 is 14 amino acids long. In nucleotides, the CDR3 is TGTGCCAGCAGTACCTCCAGAAAGAACTATGGCTACACCTTC. It specifies CASSTSRKNYGYTF.

The J gene is TRBJ2-1, the V gene TRBV4-3; D call uncertain. The CDR3 consists of 13 residues. V lost 0 bases to trimming and J lost 9 bases, with 9 bases between them. Germline CDR1 is LGHNA and CDR2 is YSLEER. The CDR3, as DNA: TGCGCCAGCAGCCAAGATCTCTATTCTGAGCAGTTCTTC. Its translation is CASSQDLYSEQFF.

V usage is TRBV6-1 and J usage is TRBJ2-1, with D maybe TRBD1 (5 bases). CDR3 length: 14 residues. The germline V gene has CDR1 MNHNS and CDR2 SASEGT. Trimming removed 0 bases at V and 13 bases at J, with 16 bases between. As DNA, the CDR3 is TGTGCCAGCAGTGAAGCGTGGATTAAGGGGATCCAGTTCTTC. Its translation is CASSEAWIKGIQFF.

The chain is built from TRBV7-9 and TRBJ2-5; tentative D call: TRBD1 (6 bases). The CDR3 extends over 15 amino acids. The V and J ends lost 5 bases and 2 bases respectively, with 15 bases between them. Germline V gives CDR1 SEHNR, CDR2 FQNEAQ (reference sequence). The CDR3 protein is CASSPPGQQQETQYF. The CDR3 DNA follows: TGTGCCAGCAGCCCCCCCGGACAGCAGCAAGAGACCCAGTACTTC.

This rearrangement joins TRBV19 to TRBJ2-1; 14 positions agree with TRBD2. Looked up from germline, CDR1 is LNHDA and CDR2 is SQIVND (reference sequence). The CDR3 loop spans 14 amino acids. J lost 12 bases, V lost 4 bases, and 5 bases had no gene match. CDR3 loop: CASSTGLAGARQFF. The DNA for the CDR3 is TGTGCCAGTAGTACGGGACTAGCGGGGGCTAGGCAGTTCTTC.